This T cell receptor beta chain is drawn from a study of shared clonotypes between healthy human individuals. Notes on the study in general: With a handful of donors compared, 4% to 5% of naive CD4 clonotypes were shared.

Germline CDR1 reads SGHAT; CDR2 reads FQNNGV. The CDR3 is made up of 17 amino acids. The V and J ends lost 4 bases and 5 bases, in that order; junction bases with no gene match: 15. Measured with immunoSEQ multiplex PCR; TCRdb has only the in-frame clones, and not every one. Here the sample spans hundreds of thousands of clones, 90% to 97% being singletons. On this clone itself: The antigen is undetermined.

This receptor was taken from a woman under 40 in good health. The sequenced sample was naive CD4+ T cells sorted from blood. Subset meaning: CD45RA+ positively selected. The rearrangement joins TRBV11-2 to TRBJ2-3; 7 bases map to TRBD2. The CDR3 nucleotides are TGTGCCAGCAGCTGGGGGGGAGGGCCTATAGGGGTAGATACGCAGTATTTT. This sequence encodes CASSWGGGPIGVDTQYF.